The T cell receptor beta chain described here comes from a study of blood T cell repertoires in COVID-19 (dated by TCRdb to between 2020 and 2021). Turning to the overall study: The collaborator samples originated in the United States, Italy and Spain and spanned the acute and convalescent phases of COVID-19. Where available, HLA class I and class II types were obtained from metadata supplied by the sample provider rather than from assay-based typing. Samples came from the ongoing ImmuneRACE study (first 160 participants) plus 1,254 subjects from 6 global collaborators. Sample metadata almost always included a de-identified subject ID, COVID-19 status, age in years and sex. The material from the prospective study consisted of cDNA or gDNA derived from T cells, B-cell-depleted T cells, or PBMCs. Deeply sampled blood TCRbeta repertoires from subjects exposed to, actively infected with, or recovered from COVID-19 were included in the dataset. The repertoires were made available in a free public database intended to serve as a resource for research on the immune response to SARS-CoV-2. General study outcomes and caveats: How much clinical and demographic metadata was included differed by source and by participant, and the metadata was provided uncurated.

Concerning this clone itself: Its recognized antigen is unknown. No much larger clonotype is one base removed from it; base qualities were not supplied.

TCRbeta CDR3 regions were amplified from genomic DNA using the immunoSEQ Assay, a bias-controlled multiplex PCR. As for the original processing: Nucleated cell counts per sample were estimated from amplification of reference gene primers within the assay. Sequence reads were collapsed and filtered to measure the absolute abundance of every unique TCRbeta CDR3 rearrangement. Productive Simpson clonality was computed per sample as the square root of Simpson's diversity index over productive rearrangements. Held by TCRdb, this immuneACCESS table contains in-frame sequences only and omits some clones. Under half of the omission traces to an unresolved V gene where checked; the cause of the rest is unknown. The V and J calls and clone size were taken over from that table, and D and trimming were inferred from the DNA. In this sample the table shows about 97,000 clones, 87% of which occur a single time. Over 15% of the sample is held by the ten biggest clonotypes.

Collaborating institutions collected whole blood in K2EDTA tubes following their own protocols. Collaborator samples were shipped for TCRbeta analysis as frozen whole blood, isolated PBMCs, or DNA extracted from either sample type. The CDR3 starts with the cysteine, ends with the phenylalanine, and has 13 residues. Here the CDR3 DNA is all that survives: 39 bases in frame from base 1. From a lookup of the germline V gene, CDR1 and CDR2 are MNHEY and SVGAGI. Unmatched junction bases come to 4, with V trimmed by 7 bases and J by 3 bases. Sequenced input: peripheral blood. Rearrangement joined TRBV6-5 to TRBJ1-1; TRBD1 aligns with 8 central bases. The receptor was isolated from a human donor in a cohort sampled during active COVID-19. The CDR3 has the sequence CASNRQGHTEAFF. Read as DNA, the sequence is TGTGCCAGCAACCGACAGGGGCACACTGAAGCTTTCTTT.